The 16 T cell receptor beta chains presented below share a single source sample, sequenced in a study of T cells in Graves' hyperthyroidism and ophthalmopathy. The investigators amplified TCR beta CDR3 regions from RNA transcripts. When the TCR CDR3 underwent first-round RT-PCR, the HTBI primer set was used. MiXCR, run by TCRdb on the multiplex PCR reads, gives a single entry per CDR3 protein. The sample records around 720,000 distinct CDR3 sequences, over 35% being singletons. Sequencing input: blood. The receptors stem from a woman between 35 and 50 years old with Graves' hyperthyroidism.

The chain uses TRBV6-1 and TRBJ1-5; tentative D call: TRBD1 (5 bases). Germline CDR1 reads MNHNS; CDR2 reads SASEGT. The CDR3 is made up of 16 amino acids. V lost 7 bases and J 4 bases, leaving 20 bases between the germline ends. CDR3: CASNDGVQGLNQPQHF. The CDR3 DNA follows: TGTGCCAGCAATGATGGGGTCCAGGGCCTTAATCAGCCCCAGCATTTT.

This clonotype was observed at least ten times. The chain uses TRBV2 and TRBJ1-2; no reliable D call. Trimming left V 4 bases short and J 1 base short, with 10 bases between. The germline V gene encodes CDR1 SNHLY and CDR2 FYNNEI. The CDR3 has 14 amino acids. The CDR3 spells CASSAPDGNYGYTF. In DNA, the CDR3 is TGTGCCAGCAGTGCCCCGGACGGTAACTATGGCTACACCTTC.

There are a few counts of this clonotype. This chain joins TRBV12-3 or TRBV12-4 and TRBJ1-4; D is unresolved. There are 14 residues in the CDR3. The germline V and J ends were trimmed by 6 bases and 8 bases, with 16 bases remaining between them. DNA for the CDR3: TGTGCCAGCAGATACGCAAGTCGGCGGGAAAAACTGTTTTTT. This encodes CASRYASRREKLFF.

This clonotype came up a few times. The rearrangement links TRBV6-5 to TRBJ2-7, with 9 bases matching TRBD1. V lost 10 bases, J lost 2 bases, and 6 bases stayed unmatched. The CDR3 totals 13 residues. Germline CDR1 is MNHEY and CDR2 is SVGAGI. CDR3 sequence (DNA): TGTGCCACCCGGGGGACAGGGCCCTACGAGCAGTACTTC. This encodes CATRGTGPYEQYF.

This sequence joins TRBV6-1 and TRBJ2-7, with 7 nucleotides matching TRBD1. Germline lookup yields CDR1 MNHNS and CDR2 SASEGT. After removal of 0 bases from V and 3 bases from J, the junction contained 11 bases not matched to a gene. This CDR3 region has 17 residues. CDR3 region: CASSEAPPVQGNYEQYF. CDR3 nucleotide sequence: TGTGCCAGCAGTGAAGCCCCACCCGTACAGGGGAACTACGAGCAGTACTTC.

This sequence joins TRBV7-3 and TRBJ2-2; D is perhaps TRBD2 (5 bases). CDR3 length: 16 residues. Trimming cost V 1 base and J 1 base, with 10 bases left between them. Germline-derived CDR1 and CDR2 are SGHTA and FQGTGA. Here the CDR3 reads CASSLKLGVNTGELFF. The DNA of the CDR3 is TGTGCCAGCAGCTTAAAATTGGGAGTGAACACCGGGGAGCTGTTTTTT.

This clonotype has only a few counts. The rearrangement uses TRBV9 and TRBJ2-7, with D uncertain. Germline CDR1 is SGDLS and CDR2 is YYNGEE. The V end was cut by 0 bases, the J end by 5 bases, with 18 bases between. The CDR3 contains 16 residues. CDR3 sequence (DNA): TGTGCCAGCAGCGTAGGTATCCCGTTGTTAAGCCACGAGCAGTACTTC. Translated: CASSVGIPLLSHEQYF.

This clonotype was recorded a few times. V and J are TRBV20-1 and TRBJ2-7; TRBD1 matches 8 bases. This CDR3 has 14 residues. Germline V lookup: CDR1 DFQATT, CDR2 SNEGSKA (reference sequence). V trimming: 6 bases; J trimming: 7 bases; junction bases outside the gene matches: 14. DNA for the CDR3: TGCAGTGCCCCTCTAGTCCAGGGGGCGGGGGAGCAGTACTTC. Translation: CSAPLVQGAGEQYF.

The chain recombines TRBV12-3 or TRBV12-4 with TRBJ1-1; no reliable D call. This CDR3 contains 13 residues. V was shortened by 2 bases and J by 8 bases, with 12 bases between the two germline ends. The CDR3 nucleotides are TGTGCCAGCAGTTTAAGGATCACCGGGGAAGCTTTCTTT. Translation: CASSLRITGEAFF.

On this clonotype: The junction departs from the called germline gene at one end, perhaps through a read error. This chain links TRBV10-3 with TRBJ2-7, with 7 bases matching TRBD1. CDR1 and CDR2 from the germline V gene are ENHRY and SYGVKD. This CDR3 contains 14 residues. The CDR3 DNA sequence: TGTGCCAGCAGTTCAACGGACAGGAGAACCGAGCAGTACTTC. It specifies CASSSTDRRTEQYF.

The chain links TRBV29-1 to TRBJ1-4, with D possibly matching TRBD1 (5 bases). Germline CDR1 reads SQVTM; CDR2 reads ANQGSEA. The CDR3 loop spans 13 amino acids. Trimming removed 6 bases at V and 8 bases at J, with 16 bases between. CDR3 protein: CSVHSGYGEKLFF. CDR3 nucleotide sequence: TGCAGCGTGCACTCAGGGTACGGGGAAAAACTGTTTTTT.

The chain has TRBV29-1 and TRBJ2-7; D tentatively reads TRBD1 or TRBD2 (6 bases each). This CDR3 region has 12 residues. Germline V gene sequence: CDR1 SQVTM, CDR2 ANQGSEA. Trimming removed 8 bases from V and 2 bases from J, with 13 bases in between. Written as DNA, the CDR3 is TGCAGCCGAGGGGGGCAGGCCTACGAGCAGTACTTC. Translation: CSRGGQAYEQYF.

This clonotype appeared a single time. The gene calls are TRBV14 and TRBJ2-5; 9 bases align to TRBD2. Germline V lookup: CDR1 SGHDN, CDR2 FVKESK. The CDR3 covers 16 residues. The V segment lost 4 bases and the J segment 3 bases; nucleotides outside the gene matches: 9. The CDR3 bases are TGTGCCAGCAGCCCGGCCTGGCTAGCGGGGAAAGAGACCCAGTACTTC. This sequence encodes CASSPAWLAGKETQYF.

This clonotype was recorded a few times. CDR3 bases: TGTGCCAGCACTGGGGCTAGACAGGGGGACTCCTACGAGCAGTACTTC. This gives the protein CASTGARQGDSYEQYF. V is TRBV2 and J is TRBJ2-7, with 9 positions matching TRBD1. With V trimmed by 7 bases and J by 0 bases, 10 bases remained unmatched. CDR1 and CDR2 (germline): SNHLY, FYNNEI. The CDR3 sequence is 16 residues long.

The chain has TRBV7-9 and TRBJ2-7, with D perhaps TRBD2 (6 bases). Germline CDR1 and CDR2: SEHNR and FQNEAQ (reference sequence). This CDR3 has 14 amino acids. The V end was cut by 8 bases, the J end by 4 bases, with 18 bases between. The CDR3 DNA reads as TGTGCCAGCTCACCACGCGGGAATATATACGAGCAGTACTTC. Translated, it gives CASSPRGNIYEQYF. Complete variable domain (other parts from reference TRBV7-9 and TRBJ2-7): DTGVSQNPRHKITKRGQNVTFRCDPISEHNRLYWYRQTLGQGPEFLTYFQNEAQLEKSRLLSDRFSAERPKGSFSTLEIQRTEQGDSAMYLCASSPRGNIYEQYFGPGTRLTVT.

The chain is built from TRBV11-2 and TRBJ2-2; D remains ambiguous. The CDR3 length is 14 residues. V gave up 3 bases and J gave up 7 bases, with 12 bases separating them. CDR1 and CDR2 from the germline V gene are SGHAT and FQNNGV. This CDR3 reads CASSFIPPVGELFF. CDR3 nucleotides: TGTGCCAGCAGCTTCATTCCTCCCGTCGGGGAGCTGTTTTTT. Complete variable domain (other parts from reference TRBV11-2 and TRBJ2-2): EAGVAQSPRYKIIEKRQSVAFWCNPISGHATLYWYQQILGQGPKLLIQFQNNGVVDDSQLPKDRFSAERLKGVDSTLKIQPAKLEDSAVYLCASSFIPPVGELFFGEGSRLTVL.